This T cell receptor (beta chain) was observed in a study of T cells after yellow fever vaccination. The authors made TCR cDNA by 5'RACE template switching, adding a universal primer site and UMIs. TCRdb independently ran MiXCR on the 5' RACE reads; one entry per CDR3 protein. The sample contains 150,000 to 200,000 distinct CDR3 sequences, over 7% of which appear only once. V was clipped by 3 bases and J by 6 bases, with 18 bases between them. This CDR3 has 15 residues. This clonotype was obtained from a man aged 18-30 years who received the YFV17D yellow fever vaccine. The sequencing used CD8+ T cells sorted from PBMCs, collected 45 days after the yellow fever booster vaccination. The chain recombines TRBV12-3 or TRBV12-4 with TRBJ2-7, with a possible D match to TRBD1 (6 bases). The CDR3 coding sequence is TGTGCCAGCAGTTTTGGGCAGGGGATCCCCCTCGAGCAGTACTTC. It is translated as CASSFGQGIPLEQYF.